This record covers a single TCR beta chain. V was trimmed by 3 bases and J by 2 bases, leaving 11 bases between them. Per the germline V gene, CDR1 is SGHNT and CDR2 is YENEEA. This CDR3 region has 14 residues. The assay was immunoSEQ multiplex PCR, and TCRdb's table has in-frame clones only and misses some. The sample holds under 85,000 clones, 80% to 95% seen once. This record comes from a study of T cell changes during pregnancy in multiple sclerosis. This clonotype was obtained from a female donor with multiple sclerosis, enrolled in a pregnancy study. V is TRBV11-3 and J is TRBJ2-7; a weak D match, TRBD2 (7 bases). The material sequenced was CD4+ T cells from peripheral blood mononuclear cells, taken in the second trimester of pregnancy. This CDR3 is CASSLRGQTYEQYF. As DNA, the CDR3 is TGTGCCAGCAGCTTGCGGGGGCAGACCTACGAGCAGTACTTC.